The 2 T cell receptor beta chains listed next were all sequenced from one sample in a study of T cells after yellow fever vaccination. TCRdb re-analysed the 5' RACE reads in MiXCR, keeping a single row per CDR3 protein. The data show hundreds of thousands of distinct CDR3 sequences, roughly 14% seen once. This specimen consisted of PBMCs, obtained on the day of the yellow fever booster vaccination. Source of these receptors: a man aged 30-40 years who received the YFV17D yellow fever vaccine.

This clonotype has just a few counts. The genes are TRBV5-5 and TRBJ2-1; D uncertain. The V gene's germline CDR1 is SGHKS and CDR2 YYEKEE (reference sequence). The CDR3 is 11 amino acids. The V gene lost 4 bases and the J gene lost 9 bases, with 8 bases spanning the gap. In DNA, the CDR3 is TGTGCCAGCAGCCCCTTGGGTGAGCAGTTCTTC. This codes for CASSPLGEQFF.

This clonotype has a handful of counts. V usage is TRBV7-9 and J usage is TRBJ1-2, with D perhaps TRBD1 (6 bases). Trimming pared 5 bases from V and 2 bases from J, leaving 15 bases between. The CDR3 has 15 amino acids. Germline V gene lookup returns CDR1 SEHNR and CDR2 FQNEAQ (reference sequence). The chain's CDR3 is CASSQIGTLNYGYTF. CDR3 in DNA: TGTGCCAGCAGCCAAATTGGGACACTCAACTATGGCTACACCTTC.